This T cell receptor beta chain was recovered during a study of T cells after yellow fever vaccination. Study-level results: By day 5 rather than day 15, the secondary response had peaked, though it was weaker. FACS-sorted repertoires might harbor abundant contaminating clonotypes from the bulk population. Subsequent booster samples again held most clones from primary vaccination (around 96% CD4, 85% to 90% CD8).

A process of 5'RACE template switching, which added a universal primer site and UMIs, was used to make TCR cDNA. TCRdb itself ran the 5' RACE reads through MiXCR, one entry per CDR3 protein. The table has roughly 500,000 distinct CDR3 sequences, 15% to 20% seen once. In the case of this clonotype: The antigen remains undetermined.

This CDR3 comprises 14 residues. Per germline, CDR1 DFQATT and CDR2 SNEGSKA (reference sequence). V dropped 3 bases and J dropped 6 bases, with 16 bases sitting between them. The chain joins TRBV20-1 to TRBJ2-3; no definite D call. This TCR derives from a man younger than 40 who received the YFV17D yellow fever vaccine. The sequencing here drew on PBMCs, taken 15 days after the yellow fever booster vaccination. For the CDR3, the DNA is TGCAGTGCTAGCCCATCTATCGAAGAGGATACGCAGTATTTT. Protein product: CSASPSIEEDTQYF.